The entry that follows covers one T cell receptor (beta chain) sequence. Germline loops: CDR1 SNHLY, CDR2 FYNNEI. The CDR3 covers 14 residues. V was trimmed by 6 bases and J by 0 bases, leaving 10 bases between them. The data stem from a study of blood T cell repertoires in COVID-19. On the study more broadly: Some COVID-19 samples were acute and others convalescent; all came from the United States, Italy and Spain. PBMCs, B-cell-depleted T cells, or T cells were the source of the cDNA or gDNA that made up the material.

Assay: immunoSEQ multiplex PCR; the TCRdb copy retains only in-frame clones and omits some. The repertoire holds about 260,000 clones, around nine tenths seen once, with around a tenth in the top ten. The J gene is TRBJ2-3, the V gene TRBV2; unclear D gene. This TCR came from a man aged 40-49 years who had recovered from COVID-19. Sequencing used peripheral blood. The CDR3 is CASRSGSSTDTQYF. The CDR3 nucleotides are TGTGCCAGCAGGTCAGGCTCTAGCACAGATACGCAGTATTTT.